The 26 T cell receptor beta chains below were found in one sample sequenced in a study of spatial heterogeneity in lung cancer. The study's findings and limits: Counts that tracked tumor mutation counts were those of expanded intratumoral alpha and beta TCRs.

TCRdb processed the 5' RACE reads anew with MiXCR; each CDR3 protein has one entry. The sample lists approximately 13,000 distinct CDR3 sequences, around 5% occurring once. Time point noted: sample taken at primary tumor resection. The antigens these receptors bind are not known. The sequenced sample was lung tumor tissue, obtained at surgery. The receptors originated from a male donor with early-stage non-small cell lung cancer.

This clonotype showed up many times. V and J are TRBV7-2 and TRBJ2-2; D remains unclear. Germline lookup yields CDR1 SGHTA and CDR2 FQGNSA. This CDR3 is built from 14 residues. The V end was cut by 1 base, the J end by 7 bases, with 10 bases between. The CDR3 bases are TGTGCCAGCAGCTTAGGGGCCAATGACGGGGAGCTGTTTTTT. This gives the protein CASSLGANDGELFF.

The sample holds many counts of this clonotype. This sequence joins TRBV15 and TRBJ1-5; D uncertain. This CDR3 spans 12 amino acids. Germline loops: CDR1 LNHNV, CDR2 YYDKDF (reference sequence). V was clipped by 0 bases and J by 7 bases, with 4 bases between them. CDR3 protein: CATSRDRQPQHF. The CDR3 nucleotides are TGTGCCACCAGCAGAGATCGACAGCCCCAGCATTTT.

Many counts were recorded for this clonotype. In DNA, the CDR3 is TGTGCCAGCAGTCTTAGCGGGGGCTCTGGGGCCAACGTCCTGACTTTC. Amino acid sequence: CASSLSGGSGANVLTF. The chain combines TRBV7-2 with TRBJ2-6, with 9 bases lining up with TRBD2. This CDR3 has 16 residues. Unmatched junction bases numbered 3, after V lost 6 bases and J lost 0 bases. CDR1 and CDR2 from the germline V gene are SGHTA and FQGNSA.

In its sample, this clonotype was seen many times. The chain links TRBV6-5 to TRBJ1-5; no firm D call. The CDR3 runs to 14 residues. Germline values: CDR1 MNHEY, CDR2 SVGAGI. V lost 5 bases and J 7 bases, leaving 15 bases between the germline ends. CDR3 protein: CASSAFRIGQPQHF. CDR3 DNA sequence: TGTGCCAGCAGTGCTTTCCGTATCGGCCAGCCCCAGCATTTT.

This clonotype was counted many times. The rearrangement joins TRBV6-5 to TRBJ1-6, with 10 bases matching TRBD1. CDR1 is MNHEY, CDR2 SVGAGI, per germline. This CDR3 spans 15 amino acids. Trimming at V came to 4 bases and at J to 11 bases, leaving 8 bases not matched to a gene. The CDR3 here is CASSSSGDRGPPLHF. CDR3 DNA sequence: TGTGCCAGCAGTTCCTCCGGGGACAGGGGTCCACCCCTCCACTTT.

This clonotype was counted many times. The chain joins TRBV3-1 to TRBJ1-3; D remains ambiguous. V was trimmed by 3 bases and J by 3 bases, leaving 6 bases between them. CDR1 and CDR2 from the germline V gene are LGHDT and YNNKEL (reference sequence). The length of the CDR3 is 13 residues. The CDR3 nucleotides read TGTGCCAGCAGCCAGGGGATTGGAAACACCATATATTTT. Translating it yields CASSQGIGNTIYF.

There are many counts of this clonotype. In DNA, the CDR3 is TGTGCCAGCAGTCCGGCCGGGACAGGGAACGAGCAGTACTTC. The encoded protein is CASSPAGTGNEQYF. The chain couples TRBV6-6 to TRBJ2-7; 9 positions match TRBD1. The germline CDR1 and CDR2 sequences are MNHNY and SVGAGI (reference sequence). V shed 5 bases, J shed 5 bases, and the junction held 7 bases outside the gene matches. This CDR3 has 14 amino acids.

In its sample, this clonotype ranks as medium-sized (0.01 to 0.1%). This chain's CDR3 is CASNPWGAISGANVLTF. The CDR3 nucleotides read TGTGCCAGCAACCCCTGGGGCGCAATCTCTGGGGCCAACGTCCTGACTTTC. The chain employs TRBV6-2 or TRBV6-3 and TRBJ2-6; D is possibly TRBD1 (5 bases). V was trimmed by 7 bases and J by 0 bases, leaving 16 bases between them. From germline, CDR1 is MNHEY and CDR2 SVGEGT. This CDR3 is built from 17 residues.

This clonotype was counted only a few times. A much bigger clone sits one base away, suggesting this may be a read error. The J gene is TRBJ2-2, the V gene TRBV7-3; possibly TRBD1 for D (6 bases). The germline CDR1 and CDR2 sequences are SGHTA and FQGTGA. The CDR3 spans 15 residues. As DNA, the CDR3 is TGTGTCAGCAGCCTCCTGACAGGGAACACCGGGGAGCTGTTTTTT. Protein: CVSSLLTGNTGELFF.

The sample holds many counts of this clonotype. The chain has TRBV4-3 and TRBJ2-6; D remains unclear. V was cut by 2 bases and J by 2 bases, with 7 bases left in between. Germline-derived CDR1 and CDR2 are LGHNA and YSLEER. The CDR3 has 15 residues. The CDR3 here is CASSQRAAGANVLTF. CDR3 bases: TGCGCCAGCAGCCAAAGGGCGGCTGGGGCCAACGTCCTGACTTTC.

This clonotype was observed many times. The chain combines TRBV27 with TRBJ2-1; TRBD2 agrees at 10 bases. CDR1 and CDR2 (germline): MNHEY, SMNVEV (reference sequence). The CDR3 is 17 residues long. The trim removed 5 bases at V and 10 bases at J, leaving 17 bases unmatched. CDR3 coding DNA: TGTGCCAGCAGTCATTTCCCGGGGAGCGGGAGGGGAGGGGAGCAGTTCTTC. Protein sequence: CASSHFPGSGRGGEQFF.

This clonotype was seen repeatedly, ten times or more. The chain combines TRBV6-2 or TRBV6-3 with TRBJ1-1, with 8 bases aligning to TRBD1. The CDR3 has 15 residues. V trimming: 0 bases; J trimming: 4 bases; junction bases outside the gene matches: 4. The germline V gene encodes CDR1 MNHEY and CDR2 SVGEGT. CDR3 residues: CASSYSSGTGTEAFF. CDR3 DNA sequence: TGTGCCAGCAGTTACTCTAGCGGGACAGGCACTGAAGCTTTCTTT.

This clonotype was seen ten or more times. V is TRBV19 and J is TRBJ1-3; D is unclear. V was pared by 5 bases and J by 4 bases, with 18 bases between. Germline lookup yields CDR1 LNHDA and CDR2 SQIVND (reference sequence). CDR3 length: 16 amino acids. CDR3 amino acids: CASSPMTAGPGNTIYF. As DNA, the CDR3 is TGTGCCAGTAGTCCTATGACTGCGGGTCCCGGAAACACCATATATTTT.

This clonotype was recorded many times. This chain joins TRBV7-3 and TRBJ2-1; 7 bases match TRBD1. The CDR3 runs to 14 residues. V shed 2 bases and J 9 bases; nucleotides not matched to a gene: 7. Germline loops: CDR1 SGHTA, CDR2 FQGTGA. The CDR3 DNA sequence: TGTGCCAGCAGCTTAGACAGGGAATCGGGTGAGCAGTTCTTC. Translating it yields CASSLDRESGEQFF.

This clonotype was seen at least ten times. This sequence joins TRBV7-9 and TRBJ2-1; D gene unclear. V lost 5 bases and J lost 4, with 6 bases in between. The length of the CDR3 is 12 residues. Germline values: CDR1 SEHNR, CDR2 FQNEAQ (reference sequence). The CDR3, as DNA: TGTGCCAGCAGCCCAACATACAATGAGCAGTTCTTC. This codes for CASSPTYNEQFF.

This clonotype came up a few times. The CDR3 sequence is CASSTQGRTQYF. CDR3 coding DNA: TGTGCCAGTAGTACCCAGGGGAGGACGCAGTATTTT. J is TRBJ2-3 and V is TRBV19; D is perhaps TRBD1 or TRBD2 (6 bases each). CDR1 and CDR2 (germline): LNHDA, SQIVND (reference sequence). The length of the CDR3 is 12 residues. V was trimmed by 4 bases and J by 9 bases, leaving 11 bases between them.

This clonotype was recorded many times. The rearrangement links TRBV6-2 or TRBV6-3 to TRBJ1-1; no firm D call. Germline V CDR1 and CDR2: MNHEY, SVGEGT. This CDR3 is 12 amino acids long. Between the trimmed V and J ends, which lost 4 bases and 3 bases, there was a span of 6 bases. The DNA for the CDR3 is TGTGCCAGCAGTTCAGTATACACTGAAGCTTTCTTT. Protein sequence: CASSSVYTEAFF.

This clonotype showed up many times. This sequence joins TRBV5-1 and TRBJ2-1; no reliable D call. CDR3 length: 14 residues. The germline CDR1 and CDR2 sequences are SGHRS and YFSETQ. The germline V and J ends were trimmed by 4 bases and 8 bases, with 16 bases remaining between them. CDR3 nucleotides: TGCGCCAGCAGCCAACGACCACAGACCTATGAGCAGTTCTTC. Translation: CASSQRPQTYEQFF.

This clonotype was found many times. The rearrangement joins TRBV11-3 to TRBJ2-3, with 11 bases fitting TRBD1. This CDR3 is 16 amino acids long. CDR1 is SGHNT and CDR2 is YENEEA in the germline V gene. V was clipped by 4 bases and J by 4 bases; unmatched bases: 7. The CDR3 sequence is CASSWSGTGGPDTQYF. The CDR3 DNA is TGTGCCAGCAGCTGGTCCGGGACAGGGGGGCCAGATACGCAGTATTTT.

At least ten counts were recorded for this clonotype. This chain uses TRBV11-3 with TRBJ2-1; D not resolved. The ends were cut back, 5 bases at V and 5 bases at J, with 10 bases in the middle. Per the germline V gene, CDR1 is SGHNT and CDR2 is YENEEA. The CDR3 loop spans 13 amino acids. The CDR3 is CASSPTRNNEQFF. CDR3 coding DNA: TGTGCCAGCAGCCCCACACGGAACAATGAGCAGTTCTTC. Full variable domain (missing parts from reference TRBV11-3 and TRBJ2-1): EAGVVQSPRYKIIEKKQPVAFWCNPISGHNTLYWYLQNLGQGPELLIRYENEEAVDDSQLPKDRFSAERLKGVDSTLKIQPAELGDSAVYLCASSPTRNNEQFFGPGTRLTVL.

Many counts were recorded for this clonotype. CDR3 residues: CASRGRQRKYEQYV. The DNA for the CDR3 is TGTGCCAGCAGGGGGCGGCAGAGAAAGTACGAGCAGTACGTC. The V gene is TRBV25-1, the J gene TRBJ2-7, with D possibly being TRBD1 (5 bases). CDR3 length: 14 amino acids. Germline V gives CDR1 MGHDK, CDR2 SYGVNS. Trimming took 6 bases from V and 4 from J, leaving 16 bases between them.

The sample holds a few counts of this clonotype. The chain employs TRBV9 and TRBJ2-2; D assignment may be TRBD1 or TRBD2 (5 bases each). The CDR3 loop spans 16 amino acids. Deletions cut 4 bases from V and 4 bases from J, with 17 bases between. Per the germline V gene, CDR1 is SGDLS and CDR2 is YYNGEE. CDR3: CASSPSLGAGTGELFF. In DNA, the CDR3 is TGTGCCAGCAGCCCATCGCTCGGGGCGGGCACCGGGGAGCTGTTTTTT.

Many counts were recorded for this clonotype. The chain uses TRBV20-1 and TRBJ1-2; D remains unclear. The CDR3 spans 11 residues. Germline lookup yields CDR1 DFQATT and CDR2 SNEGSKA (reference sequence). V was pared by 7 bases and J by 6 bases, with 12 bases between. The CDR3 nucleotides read TGCAGTGTGCCGGATCTTGATGGCTACACCTTC. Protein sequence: CSVPDLDGYTF.

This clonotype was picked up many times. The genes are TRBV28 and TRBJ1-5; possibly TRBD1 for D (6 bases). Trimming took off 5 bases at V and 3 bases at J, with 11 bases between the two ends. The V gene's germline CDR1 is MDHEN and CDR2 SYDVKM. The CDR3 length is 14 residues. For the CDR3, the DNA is TGTGCCAGCAGTCCTGACAGGCCCAATCAGCCCCAGCATTTT. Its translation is CASSPDRPNQPQHF. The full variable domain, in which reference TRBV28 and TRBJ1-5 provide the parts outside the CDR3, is DVKVTQSSRYLVKRTGEKVFLECVQDMDHENMFWYRQDPGLGLRLIYFSYDVKMKEKGDIPEGYSVSREKKERFSLILESASTNQTSMYLCASSPDRPNQPQHFGDGTRLSIL.

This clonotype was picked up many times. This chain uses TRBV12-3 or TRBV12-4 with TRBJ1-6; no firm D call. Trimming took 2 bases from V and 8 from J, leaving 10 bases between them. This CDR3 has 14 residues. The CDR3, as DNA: TGTGCCAGCAGTTTAAGGCAGACTTATTCACCCCTCCACTTT. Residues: CASSLRQTYSPLHF.

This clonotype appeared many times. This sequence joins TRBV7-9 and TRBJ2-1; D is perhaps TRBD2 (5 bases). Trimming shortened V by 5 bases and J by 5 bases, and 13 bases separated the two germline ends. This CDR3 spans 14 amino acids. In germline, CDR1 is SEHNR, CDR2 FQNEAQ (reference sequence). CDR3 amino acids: CASSPRTLNNEQFF. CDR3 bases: TGTGCCAGCAGCCCCCGGACTCTCAACAATGAGCAGTTCTTC.